The 6 T cell receptor beta chains listed next were all sequenced from one sample in a study of shared clonotypes between healthy human individuals. Assay: immunoSEQ multiplex PCR; the TCRdb copy retains only in-frame clones and omits some. The sample has about 700,000 clones; roughly 70% are singletons. Sequenced sample: memory CD4+ T cells sorted from blood. As for subset: CD45RA-negative fraction. Receptors originate from a woman aged 30 to 39 in good health.

This clone was detected a few times. The chain is built from TRBV29-1 and TRBJ1-1; D is unclear. There are 14 residues in the CDR3. In germline, CDR1 is SQVTM, CDR2 ANQGSEA. V gave up 1 base and J gave up 3 bases, with 12 bases separating them. The CDR3 loop is CSVEVVSRDTEAFF. The CDR3 coding sequence is TGCAGCGTTGAAGTGGTATCGAGAGACACTGAAGCTTTCTTT.

A note on this clone: Within the sample, other DNA sequences also encode this same CDR3. This sequence joins TRBV15 and TRBJ2-1; D is uncertain. In germline, CDR1 is LNHNV, CDR2 YYDKDF (reference sequence). Trimming shortened V by 0 bases and J by 7 bases, and 1 base separated the two germline ends. CDR3 length: 11 amino acids. The CDR3 region has the DNA TGTGCCACCAGCAGAGAAAATGAGCAGTTCTTC. Its protein product is CATSRENEQFF.

V is TRBV9 and J is TRBJ2-2; no reliable D call. Germline lookup yields CDR1 SGDLS and CDR2 YYNGEE. The V end lost 6 bases, the J end lost 5 bases, and 11 bases lay between the germline ends. The CDR3 totals 13 residues. Written as DNA, the CDR3 is TGTGCCAGCACCCAGTATGTGACCGGGGAGCTGTTTTTT. Encoded protein: CASTQYVTGELFF.

The genes are TRBV5-8 and TRBJ1-5; D might be TRBD1 (6 bases). CDR3 length: 15 amino acids. The V end was cut by 2 bases, the J end by 2 bases, with 11 bases between. CDR1 and CDR2 from the germline V gene are SGHTS and YDEGEE. CDR3 coding DNA: TGTGCCAGCAGCTTTAGGGGGGGACGCAATCAGCCCCAGCATTTT. Encoded protein: CASSFRGGRNQPQHF.

The V gene is TRBV11-2, the J gene TRBJ2-5; TRBD2 is a possible D gene (5 bases). Germline V gene lookup returns CDR1 SGHAT and CDR2 FQNNGV. Trimming took 1 base from V and 7 from J, leaving 13 bases between them. CDR3 length: 14 residues. The CDR3 DNA reads TGTGCCAGCAGCTTAGGGCTCCGGGATGTGACCCAGTACTTC. Its translation: CASSLGLRDVTQYF.

CDR3 DNA: TGTGCCAGCAGTTCCCGGACTAGCGGAGGGGCCCAGTACTTC. This gives the protein CASSSRTSGGAQYF. The genes are TRBV28 and TRBJ2-5; 10 nucleotides agree with TRBD2. J was trimmed by 9 bases and V by 4 bases; bases with no gene match: 8. Germline-derived CDR1 and CDR2 are MDHEN and SYDVKM. The CDR3 consists of 14 residues. The full variable domain, completed using reference TRBV28 and TRBJ2-5, is DVKVTQSSRYLVKRTGEKVFLECVQDMDHENMFWYRQDPGLGLRLIYFSYDVKMKEKGDIPEGYSVSREKKERFSLILESASTNQTSMYLCASSSRTSGGAQYFGPGTRLLVL.